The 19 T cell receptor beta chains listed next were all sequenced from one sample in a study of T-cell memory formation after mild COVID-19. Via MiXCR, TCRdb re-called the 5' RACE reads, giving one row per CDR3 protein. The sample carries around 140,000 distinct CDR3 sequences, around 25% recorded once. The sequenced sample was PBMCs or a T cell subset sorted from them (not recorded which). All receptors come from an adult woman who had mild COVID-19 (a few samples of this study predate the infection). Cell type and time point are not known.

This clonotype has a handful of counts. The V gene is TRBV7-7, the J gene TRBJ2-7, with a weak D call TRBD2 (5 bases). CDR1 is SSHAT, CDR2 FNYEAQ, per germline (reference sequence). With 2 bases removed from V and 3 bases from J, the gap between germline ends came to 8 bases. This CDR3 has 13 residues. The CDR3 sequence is CASSLSEGYEQYF. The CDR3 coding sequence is TGTGCCAGCAGCTTAAGCGAGGGCTACGAGCAGTACTTC.

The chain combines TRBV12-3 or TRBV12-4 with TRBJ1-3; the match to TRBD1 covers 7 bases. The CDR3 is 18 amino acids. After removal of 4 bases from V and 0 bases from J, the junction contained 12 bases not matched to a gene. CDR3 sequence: CASSSPDRFPHSGNTIYF. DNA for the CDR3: TGTGCCAGCAGTTCCCCGGACAGGTTCCCTCACTCTGGAAACACCATATATTTT.

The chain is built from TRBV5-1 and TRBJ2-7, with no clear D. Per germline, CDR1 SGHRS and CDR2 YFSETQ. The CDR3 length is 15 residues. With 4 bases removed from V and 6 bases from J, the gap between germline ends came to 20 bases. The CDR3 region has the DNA TGCGCCAGCAGCCCCTTTAGTGCCGGCCTATCCGAGCAGTACTTC. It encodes CASSPFSAGLSEQYF.

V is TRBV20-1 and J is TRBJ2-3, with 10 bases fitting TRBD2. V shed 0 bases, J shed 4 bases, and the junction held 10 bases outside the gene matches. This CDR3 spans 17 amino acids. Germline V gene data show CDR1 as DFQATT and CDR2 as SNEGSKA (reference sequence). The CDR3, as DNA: TGCAGTGCTAGAGATGGGTTAAGAGCGGGAGGGCCAGATACGCAGTATTTT. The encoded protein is CSARDGLRAGGPDTQYF.

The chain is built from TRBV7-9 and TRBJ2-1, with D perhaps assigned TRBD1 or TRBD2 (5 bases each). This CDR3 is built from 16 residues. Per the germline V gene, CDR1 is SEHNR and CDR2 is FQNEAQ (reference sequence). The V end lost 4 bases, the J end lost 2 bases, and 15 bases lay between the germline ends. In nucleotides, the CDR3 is TGTGCCAGCAGCTCCGAGGGGCAGGGTCCCTACAATGAGCAGTTCTTC. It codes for CASSSEGQGPYNEQFF.

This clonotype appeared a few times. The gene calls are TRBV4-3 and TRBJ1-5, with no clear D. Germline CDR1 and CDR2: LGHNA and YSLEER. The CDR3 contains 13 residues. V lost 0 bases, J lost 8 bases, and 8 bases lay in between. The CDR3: CASSQDEGEPQHF. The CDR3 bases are TGCGCCAGCAGCCAAGATGAGGGAGAGCCCCAGCATTTT.

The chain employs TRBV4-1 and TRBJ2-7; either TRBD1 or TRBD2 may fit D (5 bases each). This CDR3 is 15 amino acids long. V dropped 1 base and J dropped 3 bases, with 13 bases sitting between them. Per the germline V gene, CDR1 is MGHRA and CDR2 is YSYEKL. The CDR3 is CASSQGAGTDYEQYF. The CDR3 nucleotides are TGCGCCAGCAGCCAAGGAGCAGGGACCGACTACGAGCAGTACTTC.

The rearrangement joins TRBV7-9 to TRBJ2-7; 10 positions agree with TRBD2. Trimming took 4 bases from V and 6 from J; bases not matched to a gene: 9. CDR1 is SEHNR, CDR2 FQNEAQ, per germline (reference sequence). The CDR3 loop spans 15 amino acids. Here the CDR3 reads CASSSPSGSAREQYF. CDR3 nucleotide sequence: TGTGCCAGCAGCTCCCCTAGCGGGAGTGCACGCGAGCAGTACTTC.

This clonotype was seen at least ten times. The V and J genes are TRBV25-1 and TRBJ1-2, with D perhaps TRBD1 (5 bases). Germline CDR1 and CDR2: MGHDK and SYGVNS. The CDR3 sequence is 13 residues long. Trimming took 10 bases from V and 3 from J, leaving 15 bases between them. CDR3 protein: CATSGTEYYGYTF. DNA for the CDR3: TGTGCCACCTCCGGGACGGAATACTATGGCTACACCTTC.

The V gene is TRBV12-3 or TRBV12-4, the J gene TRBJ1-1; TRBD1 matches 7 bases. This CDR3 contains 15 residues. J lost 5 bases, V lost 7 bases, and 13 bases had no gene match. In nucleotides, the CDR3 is TGTGCCAGCACCCCTCCGACAGGGCTCAGGACTGAAGCTTTCTTT. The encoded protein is CASTPPTGLRTEAFF.

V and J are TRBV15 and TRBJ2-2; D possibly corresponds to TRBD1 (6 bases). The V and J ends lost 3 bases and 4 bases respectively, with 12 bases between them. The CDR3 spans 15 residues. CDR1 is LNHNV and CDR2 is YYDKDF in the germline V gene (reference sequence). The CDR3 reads CATSSRDTATGELFF. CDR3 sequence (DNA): TGTGCCACCAGCAGCCGGGACACCGCCACCGGGGAGCTGTTTTTT.

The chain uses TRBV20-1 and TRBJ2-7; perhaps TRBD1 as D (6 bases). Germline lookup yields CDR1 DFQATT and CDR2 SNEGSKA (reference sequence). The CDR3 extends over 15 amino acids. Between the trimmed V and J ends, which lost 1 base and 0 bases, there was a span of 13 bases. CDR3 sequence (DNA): TGCAGTGCTAGAGGGACCCGGGACACCTCCTACGAGCAGTACTTC. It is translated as CSARGTRDTSYEQYF.

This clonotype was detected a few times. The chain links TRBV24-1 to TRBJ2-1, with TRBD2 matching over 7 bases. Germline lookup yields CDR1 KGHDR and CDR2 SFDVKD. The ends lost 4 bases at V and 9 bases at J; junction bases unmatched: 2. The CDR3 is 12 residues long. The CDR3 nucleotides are TGTGCCACCAGTGAGTTAGCGGGTGAGCAGTTCTTC. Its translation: CATSELAGEQFF.

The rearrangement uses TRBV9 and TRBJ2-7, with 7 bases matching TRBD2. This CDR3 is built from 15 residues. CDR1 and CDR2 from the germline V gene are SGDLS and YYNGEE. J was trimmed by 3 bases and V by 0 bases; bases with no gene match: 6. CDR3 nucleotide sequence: TGTGCCAGCAGCGTAGGGTCTAGCGGCTACTACGAGCAGTACTTC. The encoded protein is CASSVGSSGYYEQYF.

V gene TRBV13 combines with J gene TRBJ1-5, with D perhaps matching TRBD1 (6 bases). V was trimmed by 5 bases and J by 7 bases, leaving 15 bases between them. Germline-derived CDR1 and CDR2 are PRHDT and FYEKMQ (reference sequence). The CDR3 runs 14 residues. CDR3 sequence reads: CASSLRGLRQPQHF. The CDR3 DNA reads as TGTGCCAGCAGCCTCAGGGGCCTAAGGCAGCCCCAGCATTTT.

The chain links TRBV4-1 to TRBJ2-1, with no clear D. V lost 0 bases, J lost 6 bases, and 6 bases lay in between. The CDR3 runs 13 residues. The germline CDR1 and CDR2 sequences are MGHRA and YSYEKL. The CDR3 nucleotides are TGCGCCAGCAGCCAAGAACCCTTCAATGAGCAGTTCTTC. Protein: CASSQEPFNEQFF.

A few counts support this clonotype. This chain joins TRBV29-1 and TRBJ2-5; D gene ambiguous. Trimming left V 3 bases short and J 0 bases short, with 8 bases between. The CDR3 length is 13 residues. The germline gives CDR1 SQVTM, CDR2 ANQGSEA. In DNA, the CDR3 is TGCAGCGTTGAGGACGACTACCAAGAGACCCAGTACTTC. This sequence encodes CSVEDDYQETQYF.

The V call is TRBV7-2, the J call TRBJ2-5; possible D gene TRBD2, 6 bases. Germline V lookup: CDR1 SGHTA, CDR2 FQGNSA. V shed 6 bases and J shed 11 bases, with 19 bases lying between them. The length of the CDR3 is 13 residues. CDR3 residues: CASRTTSSFSQYF. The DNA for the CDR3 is TGTGCCAGCAGAACTACTAGCTCCTTTTCGCAGTACTTC.

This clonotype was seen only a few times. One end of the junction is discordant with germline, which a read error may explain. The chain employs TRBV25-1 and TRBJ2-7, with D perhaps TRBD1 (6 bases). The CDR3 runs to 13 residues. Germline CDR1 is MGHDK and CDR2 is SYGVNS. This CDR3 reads CASRQGQYSPVNF. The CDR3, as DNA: TGTGCCAGCCGCCAGGGGCAGTATTCCCCGGTGAACTTC.